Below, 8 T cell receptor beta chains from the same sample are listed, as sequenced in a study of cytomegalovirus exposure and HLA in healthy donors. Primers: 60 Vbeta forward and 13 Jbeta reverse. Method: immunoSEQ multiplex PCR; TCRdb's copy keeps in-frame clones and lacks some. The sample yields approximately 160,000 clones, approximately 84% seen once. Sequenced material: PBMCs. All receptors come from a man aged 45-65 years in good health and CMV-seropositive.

In DNA, the CDR3 is TGTGCCAGCAGGAATGACAGGGCCTATGGCTACACCTTC. It codes for CASRNDRAYGYTF. The chain carries TRBV28 and TRBJ1-2; TRBD1 matches at 7 bases. With V trimmed by 6 bases and J by 4 bases, 5 bases remained unmatched. Germline CDR1 is MDHEN and CDR2 is SYDVKM. The CDR3 totals 13 residues.

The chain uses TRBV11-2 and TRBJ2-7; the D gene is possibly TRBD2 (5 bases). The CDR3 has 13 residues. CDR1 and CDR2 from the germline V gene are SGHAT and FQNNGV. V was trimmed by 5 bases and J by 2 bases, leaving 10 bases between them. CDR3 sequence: CASSILGAYEQYF. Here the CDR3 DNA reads TGTGCCAGCAGCATCCTCGGGGCCTACGAGCAGTACTTC. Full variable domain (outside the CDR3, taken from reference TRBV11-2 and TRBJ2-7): EAGVAQSPRYKIIEKRQSVAFWCNPISGHATLYWYQQILGQGPKLLIQFQNNGVVDDSQLPKDRFSAERLKGVDSTLKIQPAKLEDSAVYLCASSILGAYEQYFGPGTRLTVT.

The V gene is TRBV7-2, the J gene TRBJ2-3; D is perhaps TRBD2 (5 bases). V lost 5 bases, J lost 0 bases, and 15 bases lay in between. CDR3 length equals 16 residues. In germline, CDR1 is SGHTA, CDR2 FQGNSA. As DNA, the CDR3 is TGTGCCAGCAGCCTCGGGGAATTAGTTAGCACAGATACGCAGTATTTT. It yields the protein CASSLGELVSTDTQYF. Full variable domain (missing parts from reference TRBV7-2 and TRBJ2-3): GAGVSQSPSNKVTEKGKDVELRCDPISGHTALYWYRQSLGQGLEFLIYFQGNSAPDKSGLPSDRFSAERTGGSVSTLTIQRTQQEDSAVYLCASSLGELVSTDTQYFGPGTRLTVL.

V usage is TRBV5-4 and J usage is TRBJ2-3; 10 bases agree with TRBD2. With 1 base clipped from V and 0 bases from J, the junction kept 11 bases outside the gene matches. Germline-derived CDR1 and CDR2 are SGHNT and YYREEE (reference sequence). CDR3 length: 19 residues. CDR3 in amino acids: CASSLSLLAGQTSTDTQYF. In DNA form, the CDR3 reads TGTGCCAGCAGCTTGTCCTTACTAGCGGGGCAAACTAGCACAGATACGCAGTATTTT.

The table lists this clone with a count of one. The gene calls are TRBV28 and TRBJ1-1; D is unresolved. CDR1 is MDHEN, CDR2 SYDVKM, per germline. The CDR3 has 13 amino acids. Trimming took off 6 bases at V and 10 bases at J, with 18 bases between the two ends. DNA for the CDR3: TGTGCCAGCAGATCTTCTGGTCCGGGATCAGCTTTCTTT. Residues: CASRSSGPGSAFF.

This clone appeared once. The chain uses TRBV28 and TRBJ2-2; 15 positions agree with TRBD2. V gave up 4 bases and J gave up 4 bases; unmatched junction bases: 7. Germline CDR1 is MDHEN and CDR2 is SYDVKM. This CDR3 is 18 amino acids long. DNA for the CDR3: TGTGCCAGCAGTTCCCCGGGACTAGCGGGGGGAGGCACCGGGGAGCTGTTTTTT. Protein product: CASSSPGLAGGGTGELFF.

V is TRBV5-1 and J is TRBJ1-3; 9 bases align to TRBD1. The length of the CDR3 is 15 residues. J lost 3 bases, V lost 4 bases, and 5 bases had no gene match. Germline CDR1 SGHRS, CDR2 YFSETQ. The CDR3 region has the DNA TGCGCCAGCAGCGCGACAGGGGGTCTTGGAAACACCATATATTTT. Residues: CASSATGGLGNTIYF.

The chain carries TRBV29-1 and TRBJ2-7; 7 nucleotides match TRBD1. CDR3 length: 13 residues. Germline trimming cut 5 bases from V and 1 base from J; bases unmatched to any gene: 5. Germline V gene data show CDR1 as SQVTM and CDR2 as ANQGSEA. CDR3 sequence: CSVLQGFSYEQYF. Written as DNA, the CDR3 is TGCAGCGTTCTACAGGGGTTTTCCTACGAGCAGTACTTC.